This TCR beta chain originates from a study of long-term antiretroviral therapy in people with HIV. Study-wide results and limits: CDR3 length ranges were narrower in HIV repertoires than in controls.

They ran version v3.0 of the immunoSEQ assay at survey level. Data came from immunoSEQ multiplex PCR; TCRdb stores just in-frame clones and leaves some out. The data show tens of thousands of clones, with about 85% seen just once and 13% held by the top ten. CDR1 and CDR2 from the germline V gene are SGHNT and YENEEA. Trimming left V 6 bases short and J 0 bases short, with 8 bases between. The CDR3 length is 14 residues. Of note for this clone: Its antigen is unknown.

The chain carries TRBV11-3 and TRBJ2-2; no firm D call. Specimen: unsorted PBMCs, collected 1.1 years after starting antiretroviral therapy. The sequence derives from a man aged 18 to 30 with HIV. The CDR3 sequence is CASSRRTNTGELFF. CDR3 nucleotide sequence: TGTGCCAGCAGTCGACGCACGAACACCGGGGAGCTGTTTTTT. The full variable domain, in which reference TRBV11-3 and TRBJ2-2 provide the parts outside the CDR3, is EAGVVQSPRYKIIEKKQPVAFWCNPISGHNTLYWYLQNLGQGPELLIRYENEEAVDDSQLPKDRFSAERLKGVDSTLKIQPAELGDSAVYLCASSRRTNTGELFFGEGSRLTVL.